This T cell receptor beta chain derives from a study of blood T cell repertoires in COVID-19. Study context: Collection of acute and convalescent COVID-19 samples took place in the United States, Italy and Spain. In each case, the material was cDNA or gDNA derived from T cells, B-cell-depleted T cells, or PBMCs.

The CDR3 spans 16 residues. Germline loops: CDR1 LGHNA, CDR2 YSLEER. With 0 bases clipped from V and 6 bases from J, the junction kept 10 bases outside the gene matches. Source study methods: Reference gene primer amplification gave estimated nucleated cell counts. Repertoires were generated with immunoSEQ multiplex PCR, while TCRdb's copy carries only in-frame clones and drops some. From that table come the V and J calls and clone size; the DNA was used to work out D and trimming. The sample holds 110,000 or so clones, just under 90% seen once. Sequencing was carried out using peripheral blood. The rearrangement joins TRBV4-3 to TRBJ1-2; TRBD1 aligns across 7 bases. The receptor's source is a woman aged 45 to 65 with acute or convalescent COVID-19. The CDR3 coding sequence is TGCGCCAGCAGCCAAGATCCGGAGGGGGCGCCGGATGGCTACACCTTC. Protein sequence: CASSQDPEGAPDGYTF.